This T cell receptor beta chain emerged from a study of T cell repertoires in ileal Crohn's disease. Study context: At postoperative colonoscopy, neoterminal ileum biopsies were taken as M6.

Notes on this clone: Its antigen remains unidentified.

Broader study findings: The median delay to postoperative endoscopy was around 6.4 months.

The CDR3 runs to 12 residues. Germline V lookup: CDR1 SQVTM, CDR2 ANQGSEA. Trimming removed 5 bases from V and 6 bases from J, with 11 bases in between. Approximately 550 nanograms of biopsy DNA per sample underwent TCRB immunosequencing. The table came from immunoSEQ multiplex PCR; TCRdb's copy has only in-frame clones and leaves some out. The sample consists of some 60,000 clones, roughly 89% of them appearing once. Time point specified: neoterminal ileum biopsy at postoperative endoscopy, about 6 months after surgery. Sequencing was performed on ileal tissue. V gene TRBV29-1 combines with J gene TRBJ2-1; weak D call: TRBD2 (6 bases). The receptor was derived from an adult with Crohn's disease. CDR3 protein: CSVRAGLNEQFF. The CDR3 coding sequence is TGCAGCGTTCGCGCGGGGCTCAATGAGCAGTTCTTC.